This T cell receptor (beta chain) was sequenced during a study of spatial heterogeneity in lung cancer. Study-level findings and limits: For expanded intratumoral alpha and beta TCRs, counts tracked tumor mutation counts.

By sample share, this clonotype is medium-sized. The target antigen is unknown. Time point reported: sample taken at primary tumor resection. MiXCR was run by TCRdb on the 5' RACE reads, yielding one entry per CDR3 protein. Among about 10,000 distinct CDR3 sequences listed, about 6% were seen once. The sequence derives from a male donor with early-stage non-small cell lung cancer. The specimen was lung tumor tissue, collected at surgery.

In DNA form, the CDR3 reads TGCGCCAGCAGCTATGGGAGGGGTAACGGCTACACCTTC. Translation gives CASSYGRGNGYTF. The rearrangement joins TRBV5-1 to TRBJ1-2; tentative D call: TRBD1 (5 bases). V was pared by 3 bases and J by 8 bases, with 14 bases between. The V gene's germline CDR1 is SGHRS and CDR2 YFSETQ. The CDR3 spans 13 residues.